This passage covers 16 T cell receptor beta chains from one sample sequenced in a study of cytotoxic CD8 clonotypes in ibrutinib-treated CLL. Libraries were prepared by immunoSEQ multiplex PCR; TCRdb keeps only in-frame clonotypes and omits some of them. Of over 250,000 clones listed, 60% to 80% are singletons. The input for sequencing was PBMCs, taken at disease progression, from a patient treated with ibrutinib. All receptors derive from a human donor with chronic lymphocytic leukemia.

This clone was observed once. The chain links TRBV5-8 to TRBJ2-5; D possibly corresponds to TRBD2 (6 bases). The V and J ends lost 0 bases and 2 bases respectively, with 8 bases between them. Germline-derived CDR1 and CDR2 are SGHTS and YDEGEE. This CDR3 is built from 14 residues. The CDR3 loop is CASSLEGRQETQYF. The CDR3 DNA reads TGTGCCAGCAGCTTGGAGGGGAGGCAAGAGACCCAGTACTTC. The variable domain in full, with the rest retrieved from reference TRBV5-8 and TRBJ2-5, is EAGVTQSPTHLIKTRGQQATLRCSPISGHTSVYWYQQALGLGLQFLLWYDEGEERNRGNFPPRFSGRQFPNYSSELNVNALELEDSALYLCASSLEGRQETQYFGPGTRLLVL.

V usage is TRBV5-1 and J usage is TRBJ2-2; D remains ambiguous. This CDR3 is built from 15 residues. Germline values: CDR1 SGHRS, CDR2 YFSETQ. Trimming removed 0 bases from V and 1 base from J, with 7 bases in between. This CDR3 reads CASSLGGLNTGELFF. Here the CDR3 DNA reads TGCGCCAGCAGCTTGGGCGGCCTGAACACCGGGGAGCTGTTTTTT.

The V gene is TRBV19, the J gene TRBJ2-6; D remains ambiguous. Germline values: CDR1 LNHDA, CDR2 SQIVND (reference sequence). This CDR3 contains 13 residues. Trimming shortened V by 7 bases and J by 7 bases, and 11 bases separated the two germline ends. CDR3 protein: CASTAEPANVLTF. CDR3 DNA: TGTGCCAGTACTGCCGAGCCCGCCAACGTCCTGACTTTC.

The J gene is TRBJ2-7, the V gene TRBV7-6; D ambiguous. Germline CDR1 and CDR2: SGHVS and FNYEAQ. Trimming pared 3 bases from V and 3 bases from J, leaving 6 bases between. The CDR3 sequence is 12 residues long. The CDR3 DNA sequence: TGTGCCAGCAGCTTGGTCGACTACGAGCAGTACTTC. Amino acid sequence: CASSLVDYEQYF.

J is TRBJ2-2 and V is TRBV7-9; 8 positions match TRBD2. V trimming: 5 bases; J trimming: 4 bases; junction bases outside the gene matches: 3. Germline CDR1 reads SEHNR; CDR2 reads FQNEAQ (reference sequence). The CDR3 length is 14 residues. As DNA, the CDR3 is TGTGCCAGCAGCAGCACTAGCGGCACCGGGGAGCTGTTTTTT. Its translation is CASSSTSGTGELFF. Full variable domain (remainder filled in from reference TRBV7-9 and TRBJ2-2): DTGVSQNPRHKITKRGQNVTFRCDPISEHNRLYWYRQTLGQGPEFLTYFQNEAQLEKSRLLSDRFSAERPKGSFSTLEIQRTEQGDSAMYLCASSSTSGTGELFFGEGSRLTVL.

The CDR3 nucleotides are TGCGCCAGCAGCCAAGGGCCAGGCGATGAGCAGTTCTTC. Protein sequence: CASSQGPGDEQFF. The chain joins TRBV4-1 to TRBJ2-1; D gene uncertain. The germline V gene encodes CDR1 MGHRA and CDR2 YSYEKL. V lost 1 base, J lost 8 bases, and 9 bases lay in between. There are 13 residues in the CDR3.

This clone was observed a handful of times. V usage is TRBV28 and J usage is TRBJ2-7; D is ambiguous. CDR1 MDHEN and CDR2 SYDVKM come from the germline V gene. The CDR3 spans 12 residues. V gave up 3 bases and J gave up 5 bases, with 8 bases separating them. CDR3 DNA: TGTGCCAGCAGTTTTTCGGTTAACGAGCAGTACTTC. Its translation: CASSFSVNEQYF.

This sequence joins TRBV5-1 and TRBJ1-2; 9 bases match TRBD1. CDR3 length: 13 amino acids. CDR1 and CDR2 from the germline V gene are SGHRS and YFSETQ. J gave up 4 bases and V 4 bases, and 2 bases lay outside the gene matches. The CDR3 nucleotides read TGCGCCAGCAGCGCGGGACAGGGCTATGGCTACACCTTC. It translates to CASSAGQGYGYTF.

V is TRBV14 and J is TRBJ2-3, with 12 bases matching TRBD2. V shed 0 bases and J 5 bases; nucleotides not matched to a gene: 9. This CDR3 comprises 18 residues. The germline V gene encodes CDR1 SGHDN and CDR2 FVKESK. The CDR3 DNA is TGTGCCAGCAGCCAAGATATACGACTAGCGGGAGTCAGAGATACGCAGTATTTT. This translates into CASSQDIRLAGVRDTQYF. Drawing the rest from reference TRBV14 and TRBJ2-3, the complete variable domain is EAGVTQFPSHSVIEKGQTVTLRCDPISGHDNLYWYRRVMGKEIKFLLHFVKESKQDESGMPNNRFLAERTGGTYSTLKVQPAELEDSGVYFCASSQDIRLAGVRDTQYFGPGTRLTVL.

V and J are TRBV5-4 and TRBJ1-1; D is uncertain. This CDR3 spans 15 amino acids. Trimming took off 0 bases at V and 0 bases at J, with 9 bases between the two ends. Germline loops: CDR1 SGHNT, CDR2 YYREEE (reference sequence). CDR3 protein: CASSLGPALNTEAFF. CDR3 coding DNA: TGTGCCAGCAGCTTGGGCCCAGCTCTGAACACTGAAGCTTTCTTT.

The chain couples TRBV7-9 to TRBJ2-2; TRBD2 matches 12 bases. Germline V gives CDR1 SEHNR, CDR2 FQNEAQ (reference sequence). The CDR3 has 16 amino acids. V lost 5 bases and J lost 1; bases outside the gene matches: 2. CDR3 region: CASSAGLAGNTGELFF. In DNA form, the CDR3 reads TGTGCCAGCAGCGCGGGACTAGCGGGGAACACCGGGGAGCTGTTTTTT.

The chain employs TRBV7-3 and TRBJ2-1; TRBD1 agrees at 9 bases. Trimming removed 5 bases from V and 1 base from J; junction bases left unmatched: 3. The germline V gene has CDR1 SGHTA and CDR2 FQGTGA. The CDR3 runs to 15 residues. CDR3: CASSPDRGSYNEQFF. Written as DNA, the CDR3 is TGTGCCAGCAGCCCAGACAGGGGGTCCTACAATGAGCAGTTCTTC.

This clone was seen a single time. The chain uses TRBV6-5 and TRBJ2-7, with TRBD1 identical over 8 bases. The V gene's germline CDR1 is MNHEY and CDR2 SVGAGI. CDR3 size: 15 residues. Unmatched junction bases numbered 4, after V lost 2 bases and J lost 1 base. DNA of the CDR3: TGTGCCAGCAGTTACCCCCGGACAGGGTCCTACGAGCAGTACTTC. Translation: CASSYPRTGSYEQYF.

The chain uses TRBV9 and TRBJ1-2; tentative D call: TRBD1 (6 bases). CDR3 length equals 15 residues. Trimming shortened V by 0 bases and J by 2 bases, and 11 bases separated the two germline ends. Germline V CDR1 and CDR2: SGDLS, YYNGEE. The chain's CDR3 is CASSVVPGANYGYTF. CDR3 nucleotide sequence: TGTGCCAGCAGCGTAGTGCCGGGGGCGAACTATGGCTACACCTTC. The variable domain in full, completed from reference TRBV9 and TRBJ1-2, reads DSGVTQTPKHLITATGQRVTLRCSPRSGDLSVYWYQQSLDQGLQFLIQYYNGEERAKGNILERFSAQQFPDLHSELNLSSLELGDSALYFCASSVVPGANYGYTFGSGTRLTVV.

CDR3 sequence reads: CASSDPKQGTTYEQYF. Written as DNA, the CDR3 is TGTGCCAGCAGTGACCCAAAACAGGGAACTACCTACGAGCAGTACTTC. The chain uses TRBV25-1 and TRBJ2-7, with a weak D call TRBD1 (6 bases). The CDR3 sequence is 16 residues long. Looked up from germline, CDR1 is MGHDK and CDR2 is SYGVNS. V was clipped by 3 bases and J by 2 bases, with 17 bases between them.

The chain links TRBV7-8 to TRBJ2-3; 9 positions agree with TRBD1. The CDR3 has 15 residues. V lost 5 bases to trimming and J lost 4 bases; unmatched junction nucleotides: 7. Germline assignment: CDR1 SGHVS and CDR2 FQNEAQ. The CDR3 spells CASSHRDRESDTQYF. DNA for the CDR3: TGTGCCAGCAGCCATCGGGACAGGGAGTCAGATACGCAGTATTTT.